The source of this TCR beta chain is a study of CD8 T cells in ankylosing spondylitis. Study-level findings and limits: Reactive arthritis synovial fluid and blood were previously reported to contain some motif variants. Made up of about eight highly homologous variants, a TCR beta motif appeared characteristic of ankylosing spondylitis blood. Disease-linked clones had a CD8+ phenotype and relatively low frequency in peripheral blood. Reportedly, disease-linked clones are significantly enriched in ankylosing spondylitis patients' matched synovial fluid.

On this clonotype: Antigen: not known.

Generation of TCR beta libraries employed quantitative 5'-RACE incorporating molecular barcodes. TCRdb redid the calling of the 5' RACE reads with MiXCR, one entry per CDR3 protein. The table has a few hundred thousand distinct CDR3 sequences, around 20% seen once; the top ten hold approximately 15%. Germline CDR1 is KGHSH and CDR2 is LQKENI. The CDR3 length is 16 residues. V was pared by 2 bases and J by 0 bases, with 10 bases between. This chain joins TRBV18 and TRBJ2-2; possible D gene TRBD2, 5 bases. This TCR came from a male donor with ankylosing spondylitis. Sequenced sample: blood, either unsorted or a sorted T cell fraction (not recorded which). Here the CDR3 DNA reads TGTGCCAGCTCACCAGAGGAGGTTTCGAACACCGGGGAGCTGTTTTTT. Its protein product is CASSPEEVSNTGELFF.